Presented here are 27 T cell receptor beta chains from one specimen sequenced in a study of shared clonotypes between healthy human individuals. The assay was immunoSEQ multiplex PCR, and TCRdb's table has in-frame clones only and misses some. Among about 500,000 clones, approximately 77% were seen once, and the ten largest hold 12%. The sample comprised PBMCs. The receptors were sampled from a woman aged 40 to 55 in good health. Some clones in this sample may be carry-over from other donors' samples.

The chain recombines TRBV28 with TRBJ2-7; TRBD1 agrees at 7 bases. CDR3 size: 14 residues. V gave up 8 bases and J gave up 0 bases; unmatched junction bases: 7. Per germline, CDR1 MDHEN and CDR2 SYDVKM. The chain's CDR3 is CASVSRDSSYEQYF. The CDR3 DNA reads TGTGCCAGCGTATCCCGGGACAGCTCCTACGAGCAGTACTTC.

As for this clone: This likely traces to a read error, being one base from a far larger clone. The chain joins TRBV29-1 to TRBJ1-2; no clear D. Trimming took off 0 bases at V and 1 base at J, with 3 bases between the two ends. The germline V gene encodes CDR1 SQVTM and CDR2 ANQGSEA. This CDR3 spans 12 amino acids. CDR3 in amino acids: CSVEDRNYGYTF. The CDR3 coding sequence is TGCAGCGTTGAAGACCGTAACTATGGCTACACCTTC.

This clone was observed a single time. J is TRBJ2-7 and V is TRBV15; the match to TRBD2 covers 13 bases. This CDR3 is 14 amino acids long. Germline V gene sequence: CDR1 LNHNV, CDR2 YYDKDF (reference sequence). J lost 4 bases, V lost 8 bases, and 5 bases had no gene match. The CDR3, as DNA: TGTGCCACCTCAGCGGGACTAGCGGGATACGAGCAGTACTTC. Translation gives CATSAGLAGYEQYF.

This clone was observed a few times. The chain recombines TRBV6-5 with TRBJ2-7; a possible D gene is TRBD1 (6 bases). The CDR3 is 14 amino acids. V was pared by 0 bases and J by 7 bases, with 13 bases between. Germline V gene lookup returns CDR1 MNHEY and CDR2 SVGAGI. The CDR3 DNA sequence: TGTGCCAGCAGTTACTCCGGCCCGGACAGTGAGCAGTACTTC. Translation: CASSYSGPDSEQYF.

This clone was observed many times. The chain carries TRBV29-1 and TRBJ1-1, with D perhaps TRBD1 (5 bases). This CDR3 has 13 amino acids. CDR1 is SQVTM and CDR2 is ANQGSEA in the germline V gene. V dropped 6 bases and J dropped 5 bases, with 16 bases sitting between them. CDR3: CSVNRDSGTEAFF. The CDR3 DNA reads TGCAGCGTCAACCGGGACTCAGGGACTGAAGCTTTCTTT. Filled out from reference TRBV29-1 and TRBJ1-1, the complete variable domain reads SAVISQKPSRDICQRGTSLTIQCQVDSQVTMMFWYRQQPGQSLTLIATANQGSEATYESGFVIDKFPISRPNLTFSTLTVSNMSPEDSSIYLCSVNRDSGTEAFFGQGTRLTVV.

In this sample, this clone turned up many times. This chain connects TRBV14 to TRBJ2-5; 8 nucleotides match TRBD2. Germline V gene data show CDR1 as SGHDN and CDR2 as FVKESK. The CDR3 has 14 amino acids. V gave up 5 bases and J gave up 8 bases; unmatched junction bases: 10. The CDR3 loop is CASSYQRGRGTQYF. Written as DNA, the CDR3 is TGTGCCAGCAGCTACCAGCGGGGGCGTGGTACCCAGTACTTC.

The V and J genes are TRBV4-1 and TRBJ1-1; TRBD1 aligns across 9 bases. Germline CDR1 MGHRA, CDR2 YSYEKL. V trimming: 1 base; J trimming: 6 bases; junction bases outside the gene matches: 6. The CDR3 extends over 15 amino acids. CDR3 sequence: CASSQVTGGRAEAFF. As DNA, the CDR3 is TGCGCCAGCAGCCAAGTGACAGGGGGAAGAGCTGAAGCTTTCTTT.

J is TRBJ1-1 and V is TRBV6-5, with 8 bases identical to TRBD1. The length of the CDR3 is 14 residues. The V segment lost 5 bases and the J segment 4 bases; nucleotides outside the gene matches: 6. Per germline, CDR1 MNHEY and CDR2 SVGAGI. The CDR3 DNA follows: TGTGCCAGCAGTAGAACAGGGGGAATCACTGAAGCTTTCTTT. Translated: CASSRTGGITEAFF.

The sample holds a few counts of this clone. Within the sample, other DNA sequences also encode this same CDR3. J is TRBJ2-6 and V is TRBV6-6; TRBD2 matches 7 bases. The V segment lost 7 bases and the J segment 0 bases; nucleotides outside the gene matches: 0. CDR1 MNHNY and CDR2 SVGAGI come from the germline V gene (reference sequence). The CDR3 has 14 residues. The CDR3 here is CASTGGSGANVLTF. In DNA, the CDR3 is TGTGCCAGCACGGGGGGCTCTGGGGCCAACGTCCTGACTTTC.

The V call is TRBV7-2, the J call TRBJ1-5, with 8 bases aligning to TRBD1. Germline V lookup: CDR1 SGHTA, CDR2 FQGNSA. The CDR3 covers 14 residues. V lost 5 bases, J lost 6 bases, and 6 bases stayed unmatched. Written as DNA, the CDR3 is TGTGCCAGCAGCCCGACAGGGGCAGGTCAGCCCCAGCATTTT. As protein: CASSPTGAGQPQHF.

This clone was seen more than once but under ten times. The CDR3 DNA follows: TGTGCCAGCAGACCAGGGGACAAGGGTTATGGCTACACCTTC. As protein: CASRPGDKGYGYTF. The J gene is TRBJ1-2, the V gene TRBV2, with TRBD1 as a possible D gene (6 bases). The CDR3 runs 14 residues. CDR1 is SNHLY and CDR2 is FYNNEI in the germline V gene. Trimming took off 6 bases at V and 5 bases at J, with 16 bases between the two ends.

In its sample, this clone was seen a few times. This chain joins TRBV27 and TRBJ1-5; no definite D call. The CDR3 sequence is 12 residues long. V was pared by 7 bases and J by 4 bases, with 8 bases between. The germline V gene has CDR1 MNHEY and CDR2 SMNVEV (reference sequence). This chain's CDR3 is CASTSGNQPQHF. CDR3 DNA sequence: TGTGCCAGCACGTCGGGGAATCAGCCCCAGCATTTT.

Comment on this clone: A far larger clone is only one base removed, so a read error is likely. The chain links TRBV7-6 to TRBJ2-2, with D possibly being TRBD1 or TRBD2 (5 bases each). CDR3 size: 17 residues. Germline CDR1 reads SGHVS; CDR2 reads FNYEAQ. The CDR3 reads CASRPAEWDGNTGELVF. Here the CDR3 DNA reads TGTGCCAGCAGACCAGCGGAGTGGGACGGGAACACCGGGGAGCTGGTTTTT.

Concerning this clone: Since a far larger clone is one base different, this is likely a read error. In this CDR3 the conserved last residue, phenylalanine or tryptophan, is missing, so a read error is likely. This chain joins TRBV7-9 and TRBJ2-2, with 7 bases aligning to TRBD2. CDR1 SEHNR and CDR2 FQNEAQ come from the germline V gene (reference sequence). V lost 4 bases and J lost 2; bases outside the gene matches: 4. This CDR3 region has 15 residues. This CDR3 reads CASSSLAPNTGELFL. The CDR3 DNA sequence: TGTGCCAGCAGCTCACTAGCGCCAAACACCGGGGAGCTGTTTCTT.

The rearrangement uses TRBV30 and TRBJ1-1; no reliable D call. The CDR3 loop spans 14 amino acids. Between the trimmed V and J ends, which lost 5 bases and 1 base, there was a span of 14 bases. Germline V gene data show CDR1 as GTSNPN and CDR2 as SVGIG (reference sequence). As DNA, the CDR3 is TGTGCCTGGGACCACAGTCTGGGGAACACTGAAGCTTTCTTT. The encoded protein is CAWDHSLGNTEAFF.

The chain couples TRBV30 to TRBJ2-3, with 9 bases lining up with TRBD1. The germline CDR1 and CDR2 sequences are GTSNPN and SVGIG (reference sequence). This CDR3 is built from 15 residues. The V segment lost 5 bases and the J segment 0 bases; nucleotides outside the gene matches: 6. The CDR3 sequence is CAWSGQGISTDTQYF. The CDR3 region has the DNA TGTGCCTGGTCAGGACAGGGGATCAGCACAGATACGCAGTATTTT.

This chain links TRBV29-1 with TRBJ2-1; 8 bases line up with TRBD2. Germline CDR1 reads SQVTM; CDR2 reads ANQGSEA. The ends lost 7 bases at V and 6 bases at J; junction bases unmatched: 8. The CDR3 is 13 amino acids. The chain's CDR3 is CSGRSGGLNEQFF. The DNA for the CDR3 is TGCAGCGGGAGGAGCGGGGGACTCAATGAGCAGTTCTTC.

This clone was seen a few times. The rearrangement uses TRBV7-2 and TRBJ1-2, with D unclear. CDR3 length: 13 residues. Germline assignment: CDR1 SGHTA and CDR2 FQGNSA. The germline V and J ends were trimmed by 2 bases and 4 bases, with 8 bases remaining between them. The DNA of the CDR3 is TGTGCCAGCAGCTTAATGGGCCCCTATGGCTACACCTTC. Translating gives CASSLMGPYGYTF.

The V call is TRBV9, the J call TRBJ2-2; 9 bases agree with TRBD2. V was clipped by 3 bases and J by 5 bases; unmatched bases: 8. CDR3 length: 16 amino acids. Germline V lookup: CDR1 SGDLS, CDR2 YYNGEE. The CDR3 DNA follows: TGTGCCAGCAGCGGAGGTAGCGGGAGACGTACCGGGGAGCTGTTTTTT. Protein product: CASSGGSGRRTGELFF.

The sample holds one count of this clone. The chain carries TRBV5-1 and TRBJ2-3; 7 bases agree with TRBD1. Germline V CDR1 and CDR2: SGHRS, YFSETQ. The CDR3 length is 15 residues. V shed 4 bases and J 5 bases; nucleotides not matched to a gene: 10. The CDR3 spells CASSTDRAGGDTQYF. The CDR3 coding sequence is TGCGCCAGCAGCACCGACAGGGCCGGAGGAGATACGCAGTATTTT.

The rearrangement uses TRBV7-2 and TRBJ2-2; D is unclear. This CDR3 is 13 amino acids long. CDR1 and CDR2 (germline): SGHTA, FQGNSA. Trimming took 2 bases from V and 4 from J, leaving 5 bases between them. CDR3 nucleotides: TGTGCCAGCAGCTTACTGTTCACCGGGGAGCTGTTTTTT. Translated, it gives CASSLLFTGELFF.

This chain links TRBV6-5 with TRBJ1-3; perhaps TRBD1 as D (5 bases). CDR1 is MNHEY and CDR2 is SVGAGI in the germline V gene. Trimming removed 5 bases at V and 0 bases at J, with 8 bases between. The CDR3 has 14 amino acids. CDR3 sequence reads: CASSVQASGNTIYF. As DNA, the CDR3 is TGTGCCAGCAGTGTACAGGCCTCTGGAAACACCATATATTTT.

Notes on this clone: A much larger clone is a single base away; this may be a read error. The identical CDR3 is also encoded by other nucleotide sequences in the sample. As DNA, the CDR3 is TGTGCCAGCAGTGAGGCGGAAGGGTCTGGAGACAATGAGCAGTTCTTC. It specifies CASSEAEGSGDNEQFF. V usage is TRBV6-1 and J usage is TRBJ2-1; D gene uncertain. CDR1 is MNHNS and CDR2 is SASEGT in the germline V gene. Deletions cut 3 bases from V and 5 bases from J, with 17 bases between. CDR3 length equals 16 residues.

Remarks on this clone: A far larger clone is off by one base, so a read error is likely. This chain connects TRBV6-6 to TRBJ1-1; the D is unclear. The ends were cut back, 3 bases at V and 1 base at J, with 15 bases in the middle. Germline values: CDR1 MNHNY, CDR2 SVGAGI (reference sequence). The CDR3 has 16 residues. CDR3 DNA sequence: TGTGCCAGCAGTTATCTTCCGGGGATGGGGAACACTGAAGCTTTCTTT. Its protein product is CASSYLPGMGNTEAFF.

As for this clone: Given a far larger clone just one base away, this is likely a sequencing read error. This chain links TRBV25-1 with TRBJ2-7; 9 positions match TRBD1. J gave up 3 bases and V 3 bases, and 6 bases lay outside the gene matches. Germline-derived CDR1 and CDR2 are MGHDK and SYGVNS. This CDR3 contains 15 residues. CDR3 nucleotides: TGTGCCAGCAGTGATACGGACAGGGGTCTCTACGAGCAGTACTTC. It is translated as CASSDTDRGLYEQYF.

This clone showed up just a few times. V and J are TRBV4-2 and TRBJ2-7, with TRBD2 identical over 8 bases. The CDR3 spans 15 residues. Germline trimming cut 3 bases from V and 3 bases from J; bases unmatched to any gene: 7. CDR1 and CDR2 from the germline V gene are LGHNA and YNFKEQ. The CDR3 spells CASSHQAGEVYEQYF. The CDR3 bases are TGTGCCAGCAGCCACCAAGCGGGAGAAGTCTACGAGCAGTACTTC.

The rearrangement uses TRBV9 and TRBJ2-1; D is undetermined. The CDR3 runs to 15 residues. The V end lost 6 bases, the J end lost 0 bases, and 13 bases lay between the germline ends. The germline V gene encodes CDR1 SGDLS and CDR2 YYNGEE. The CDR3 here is CASTSTSGSYNEQFF. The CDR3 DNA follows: TGTGCCAGCACCTCCACCTCCGGCTCCTACAATGAGCAGTTCTTC.